These T cell receptor beta chains were read from a single sample in a study of shared clonotypes between healthy human individuals. Clones were sequenced by immunoSEQ multiplex PCR, and TCRdb holds only the in-frame ones, with some missing. The sample lists about 2,500,000 clones, around 94% occurring once. The sample taken for sequencing was naive CD4+ T cells sorted from blood. These receptors were collected from a man younger than 30 in good health. Both conserved end residues are part of each CDR3. D genes are given only for firm matches. Some rows have no size entry. The others give once, few or many, or a class for an expanded clone.

d_gene,j_gene,v_gene,abundance,CDR3nt,CDR3aa
NA,TRBJ1-4,TRBV5-1,NA,TGCGCCAGCAGCTTCAGCGAAGGTGAAAAACTGTTTTTT,CASSFSEGEKLFF
TRBD1,TRBJ1-4,TRBV5-1,NA,TGCGCCAGCAGCCTGGGACAGGGGACAAGTAATGAAAAACTGTTTTTT,CASSLGQGTSNEKLFF
NA,TRBJ2-3,TRBV18,NA,TGTGCCAGCTCACCACGGGGGACGGTTAGCACAGATACGCAGTATTTT,CASSPRGTVSTDTQYF
NA,TRBJ1-1,TRBV5-1,NA,TGCGCCAGCAGCTTGGCCGACAGCACTGAAGCTTTCTTT,CASSLADSTEAFF
TRBD1,TRBJ1-6,TRBV6-4,NA,TGTGCCAGCACCGACAGGGGTCCCTCCTATAATTCACCCCTCCACTTT,CASTDRGPSYNSPLHF
TRBD1,TRBJ1-1,TRBV6-5,NA,TGTGCCAGCAGAAAAGGACAGGTGAACACTGAAGCTTTCTTT,CASRKGQVNTEAFF
TRBD2,TRBJ2-2,TRBV5-6,NA,TGTGCCAGCAGCTTCGGTAGCGGGAGGGCCGGGAACACCGGGGAGCTGTTTTTT,CASSFGSGRAGNTGELFF
TRBD1,TRBJ2-3,TRBV29-1,NA,TGCAGCGTTGTGGGGAACAGGGGGGACTTCACAGATACGCAGTATTTT,CSVVGNRGDFTDTQYF
TRBD1,TRBJ1-1,TRBV29-1,few,TGCAGCGCCGGAGACTCGGGACAGCTCTATAACACTGAAGCTTTCTTT,CSAGDSGQLYNTEAFF
TRBD1,TRBJ2-3,TRBV27,NA,TGTGCCAGCAGTCCGCAAGGACAGGTTTTCACCACAGATACGCAGTATTTT,CASSPQGQVFTTDTQYF
TRBD2,TRBJ2-1,TRBV7-9,NA,TGTGCCAGCAGCTTGCCATGGGGGACTAGCGGGGACTACAATGAGCAGTTCTTC,CASSLPWGTSGDYNEQFF